This T cell receptor (beta chain) is drawn from a study of beta chain features in type 1 diabetes. CDR3 size: 12 residues. Trimming removed 8 bases from V and 4 bases from J, with 14 bases in between. Looked up from germline, CDR1 is SQVTM and CDR2 is ANQGSEA. Expressed TCRB transcripts were sequenced because the entire RNA isolate underwent reverse transcription. Some clones are missing from TCRdb's copy, which holds only in-frame ones; the method was immunoSEQ multiplex PCR. Of around 290,000 clones listed, about 8% are singletons. Whole-study results and caveats: The question left open here concerned HLA type influencing TCRB rearrangement. Patients' naive, central memory and regulatory TCRB repertoires appeared more alike than those of healthy donors.

This clone was counted a few times. Its antigen remains unidentified. This rearrangement joins TRBV29-1 to TRBJ1-1, with D uncertain. The receptor's source is a woman under 30 in good health. The sequenced material came from central memory CD4+ T cells from blood. The DNA of the CDR3 is TGCAGCTTTAACCACTTGGGCACTGAAGCTTTCTTT. Translated: CSFNHLGTEAFF.